This entry lists 3 T cell receptor beta chains sequenced from one sample in a study of early T cells in non-severe SARS-CoV-2 infection. One entry per CDR3 protein results from TCRdb running MiXCR on the 5' RACE reads. Among about 59,000 distinct CDR3 sequences listed, roughly 13% were seen once. The specimen comprised whole blood, sampled at baseline. Receptor source: an adult who was a healthcare worker with PCR-confirmed SARS-CoV-2 infection or an uninfected control (not recorded which).

The sample holds a few counts of this clonotype. This chain connects TRBV6-4 to TRBJ2-1; D is perhaps TRBD1 or TRBD2 (5 bases each). The germline V gene has CDR1 MRHNA and CDR2 SNTAGT. The CDR3 has 15 amino acids. Trimming took 4 bases from V and 0 from J, leaving 10 bases between them. The CDR3 reads CASSVGDHSYNEQFF. CDR3 in DNA: TGTGCCAGCAGTGTCGGGGACCACTCCTACAATGAGCAGTTCTTC.

This clonotype was seen at least ten times. The V and J genes are TRBV5-1 and TRBJ2-2, with 8 bases fitting TRBD2. V shed 4 bases and J 6 bases; nucleotides not matched to a gene: 8. The CDR3 is made up of 15 amino acids. Germline V gives CDR1 SGHRS, CDR2 YFSETQ. The CDR3 here is CASSPQREIPGELFF. The CDR3 DNA reads as TGCGCCAGCAGCCCCCAGCGGGAGATACCCGGGGAGCTGTTTTTT.

This clonotype was counted between two and nine times. The rearrangement links TRBV29-1 to TRBJ1-2, with TRBD1 matching over 9 bases. The germline CDR1 and CDR2 sequences are SQVTM and ANQGSEA. The length of the CDR3 is 12 residues. V shed 7 bases, J shed 2 bases, and the junction held 2 bases outside the gene matches. DNA for the CDR3: TGCAGCGATACAGGGGGCAACTATGGCTACACCTTC. Its translation is CSDTGGNYGYTF.